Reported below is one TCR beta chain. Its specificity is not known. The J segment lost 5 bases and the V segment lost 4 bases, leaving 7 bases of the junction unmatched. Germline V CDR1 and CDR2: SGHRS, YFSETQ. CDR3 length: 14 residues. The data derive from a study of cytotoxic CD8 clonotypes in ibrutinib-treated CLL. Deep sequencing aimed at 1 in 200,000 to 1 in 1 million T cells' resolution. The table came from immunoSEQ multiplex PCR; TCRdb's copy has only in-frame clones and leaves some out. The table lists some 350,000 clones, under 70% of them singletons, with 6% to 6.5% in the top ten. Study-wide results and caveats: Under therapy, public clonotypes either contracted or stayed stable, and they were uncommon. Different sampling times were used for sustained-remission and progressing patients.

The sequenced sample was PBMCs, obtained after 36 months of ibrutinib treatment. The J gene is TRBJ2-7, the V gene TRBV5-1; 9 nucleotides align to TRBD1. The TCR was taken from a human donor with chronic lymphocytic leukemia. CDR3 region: CASSLTQGANEQYF. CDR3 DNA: TGCGCCAGCAGCCTCACACAGGGGGCGAACGAGCAGTACTTC.